This TCR beta chain was sequenced during a study of tumor-infiltrating lymphocytes in primary liver carcinoma. Study summary: Regardless of tissue type, samples showed similar yields of roughly 3.65 to 8 million productive TCRbeta reads.

Each 20-30 mg portion of unsorted bulk tissue served as the source for co-extraction of RNA and DNA. Whole-study results and caveats: Only about 7-25% of top clones were detected in each of the five tumor regions.

Trimming stripped 1 base from V and 0 bases from J, with 13 bases between. Germline loops: CDR1 SGHVS, CDR2 FNYEAQ. The CDR3 covers 17 residues. TCR beta cDNA came from roughly 0.45 ug total RNA, primed with a constant-region primer. Nested multiplex PCR, run for three rounds with slightly modified ARM-PCR, yielded TCR beta libraries. Rounds one and two of PCR, each of 10 cycles, were primed with TRBV1-TRBV30 forward primers and a C-beta reverse primer. TCRdb itself ran the multiplex PCR reads through MiXCR, one entry per CDR3 protein. The table records about 100,000 distinct CDR3 sequences, 65% to 75% of them present only once. In the case of this clonotype: Its antigen is unknown.

The sample taken for sequencing was liver tumor tissue from sampling region 2. Indicated subset: tumor region T2, inferior pole. This TCR was sampled from a woman aged 55-70 years with primary liver carcinoma and hepatitis B virus infection. The V and J genes are TRBV7-6 and TRBJ1-3, with D perhaps TRBD1 (5 bases). In nucleotides, the CDR3 is TGTGCCAGCAGCTTAGAGGGACCGAGCCACTCTGGAAACACCATATATTTT. Encoded protein: CASSLEGPSHSGNTIYF.